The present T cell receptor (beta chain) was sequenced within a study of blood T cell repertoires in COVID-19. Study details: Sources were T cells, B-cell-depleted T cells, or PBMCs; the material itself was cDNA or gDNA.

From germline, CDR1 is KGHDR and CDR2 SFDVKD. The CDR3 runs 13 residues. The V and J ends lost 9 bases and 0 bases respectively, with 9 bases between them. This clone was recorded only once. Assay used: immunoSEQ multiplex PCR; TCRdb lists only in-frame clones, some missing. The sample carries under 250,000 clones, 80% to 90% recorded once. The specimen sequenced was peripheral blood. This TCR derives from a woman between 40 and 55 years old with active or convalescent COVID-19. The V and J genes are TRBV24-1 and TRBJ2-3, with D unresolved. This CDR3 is CATGLVSTDTQYF. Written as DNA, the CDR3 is TGTGCCACCGGCCTAGTAAGCACAGATACGCAGTATTTT.